The present TCR beta chain was sequenced within a study of graft-versus-host responses after intestinal transplantation. Background on the study: Isolated intestinal, liver-intestinal, or multivisceral transplants were what recipients had. The study's findings and limits: Early declines in HvG clones that occurred post-transplant were associated with peak circulating GvH clone levels.

With respect to this clone: Antigen: not known.

The CDR3 extends over 13 amino acids. The germline V and J ends were trimmed by 2 bases and 3 bases, with 8 bases remaining between them. In germline, CDR1 is SGHRS, CDR2 YFSETQ. Libraries were prepared by immunoSEQ multiplex PCR; TCRdb keeps only in-frame clonotypes and omits some of them. The sample comprises approximately 97,000 clones, roughly 92% of which are singletons, and approximately 0.064% rests with the top ten. The chain has TRBV5-1 and TRBJ1-2; possibly TRBD1 for D (5 bases). Sequenced here: unstimulated CD8+ T cells sorted from spleen or lymph node cells, sampled before transplant. This TCR came from a human donor who was the organ donor for an intestinal transplant. This chain's CDR3 is CASSFDSHYGYTF. The CDR3 coding sequence is TGCGCCAGCAGCTTTGACAGCCACTATGGCTACACCTTC.